This T cell receptor beta chain emerged from a study of early T cells in non-severe SARS-CoV-2 infection. This CDR3 comprises 18 residues. Germline-derived CDR1 and CDR2 are SGDLS and YYNGEE. V lost 3 bases to trimming and J lost 2 bases; unmatched junction nucleotides: 6. Turning to this clonotype: A much larger clone differs by one base, so this may be a read error.

TCRdb used MiXCR to reprocess the 5' RACE reads, holding one entry per CDR3 protein. The sample consists of tens of thousands of distinct CDR3 sequences, roughly 12% of them appearing once. This chain joins TRBV9 and TRBJ2-3, with 16 bases identical to TRBD2. The sequenced material came from whole blood. The origin of this receptor is an adult who was a healthcare worker with PCR-confirmed SARS-CoV-2 infection or an uninfected control (not recorded which). Written as DNA, the CDR3 is TGTGCCAGCAGCGAAGGGACTAGCGGGGGGGTTAACACAGATACGCAGTATTTT. It yields the protein CASSEGTSGGVNTDTQYF.